Listed below are T cell receptor beta chains from one sample, sequenced in a study of response to subunit inactivated influenza vaccine. TCRdb reprocessed the RT-PCR reads with MiXCR, giving one entry per CDR3 protein. The sample has about 160,000 distinct CDR3 sequences; 11% are singletons. Sequencing used non-naive T cells sorted from PBMCs, obtained roughly 6 weeks after vaccination. The receptor set was obtained from a man aged 50-60 years who received an inactivated influenza vaccine. CDR3s include the opening cysteine and the closing phenylalanine or tryptophan. A D gene is named only where the DNA matches it firmly. Some rows have no size entry. The others give once, few or many, or a class for an expanded clone.

V gene	J gene	clone size	D gene	CDR3 protein	CDR3 DNA
TRBV5-6	TRBJ1-1	many	.	CASSTQGVNTEAFF	TGTGCCAGCAGCACTCAGGGTGTGAACACTGAAGCTTTCTTT
TRBV5-6	TRBJ2-1	.	TRBD2	CASSTGGVDEQFF	TGTGCCAGCAGCACCGGGGGGGTCGATGAGCAGTTCTTC
TRBV15	TRBJ2-1	.	.	CATNRGGGYNEQFF	TGTGCCACCAACAGAGGCGGCGGTTACAATGAGCAGTTCTTC
TRBV12-3/TRBV12-4	TRBJ2-7	few	TRBD2	CASSSWASGGIYEQYF	TGTGCCAGCAGTTCTTGGGCTAGCGGGGGGATTTACGAGCAGTACTTC
TRBV4-2	TRBJ2-4	many	TRBD2	CASSQEAGGVAKNIQYF	TGTGCCAGCAGCCAAGAGGCTGGGGGGGTAGCCAAAAACATTCAGTACTTC
TRBV20-1	TRBJ2-7	many	.	CSARGAQTPSYEQYF	TGCAGTGCTAGAGGTGCGCAGACCCCCTCCTACGAGCAGTACTTC
TRBV7-7	TRBJ2-2	many	.	CASSSREAGELFF	TGTGCCAGCAGCTCCAGAGAGGCCGGGGAGCTGTTTTTT
TRBV6-2/TRBV6-3	TRBJ1-6	.	TRBD1	CASSRRGGTVHHNSPLHF	TGTGCCAGCAGTCGCCGCGGCGGGACAGTGCACCATAATTCACCCCTCCACTTT
TRBV28	TRBJ1-4	.	.	CASSLQGLNEKLFF	TGTGCCAGCAGTTTACAGGGTCTTAATGAAAAACTGTTTTTT
TRBV4-2	TRBJ2-7	many	TRBD1	CASSQGQGTYEQYF	TGTGCCAGCAGCCAAGGACAGGGAACCTACGAGCAGTACTTC